Sequencing of this T cell receptor beta chain was carried out in a study of T cells in localized non-small cell lung cancer. Produced via immunoSEQ multiplex PCR; TCRdb's table is partial and in-frame only. Among tens of thousands of clones listed, 70% to 90% were seen once. V lost 4 bases to trimming and J lost 4 bases; unmatched junction nucleotides: 11. Per germline, CDR1 SNHLY and CDR2 FYNNEI. CDR3 size: 16 residues. The genes are TRBV2 and TRBJ1-2; 8 bases are shared with TRBD1. This TCR was sampled from a man between 40 and 75 years old with stage I squamous cell lung carcinoma. Sequencing used peripheral blood, obtained before any cancer treatment. In DNA form, the CDR3 reads TGTGCCAGCAGTGTAAGTGGACAGGGAGGGTCCTATGGCTACACCTTC. The encoded protein is CASSVSGQGGSYGYTF.